One and the same sample provided the 32 T cell receptor beta chains below, sequenced in a study of blood T cells in healthy people across ages. Next came a second PCR, run for about 7 to 12 cycles, which used a sample-barcoded 5' primer along with a J-beta primer mix. From the 5' RACE reads, TCRdb called clonotypes with MiXCR, one entry per CDR3 protein. The sample contains around 580,000 distinct CDR3 sequences, around 48% of which appear only once. Specimen: blood. The receptors come from a man older than 75 in good health.

V usage is TRBV4-3 and J usage is TRBJ2-5; TRBD1 or TRBD2 may be the D gene (6 bases each). V dropped 0 bases and J dropped 11 bases, with 25 bases sitting between them. Germline values: CDR1 LGHNA, CDR2 YSLEER. The CDR3 runs to 17 residues. CDR3 sequence: CASSQDMVGGRSMAQYF. CDR3 nucleotides: TGCGCCAGCAGCCAAGATATGGTGGGGGGCCGGTCGATGGCGCAGTACTTC.

This chain joins TRBV11-3 and TRBJ2-2; 8 nucleotides line up with TRBD2. CDR1 SGHNT and CDR2 YENEEA come from the germline V gene. J gave up 6 bases and V 5 bases, and 11 bases lay outside the gene matches. The CDR3 length is 16 residues. In nucleotides, the CDR3 is TGTGCCAGCAGCCCCTTGGGCGGGAGGTCGTCCGGGGAGCTGTTTTTT. This gives the protein CASSPLGGRSSGELFF.

The chain combines TRBV2 with TRBJ1-5; the D gene is possibly TRBD1 (5 bases). V was cut by 6 bases and J by 6 bases, with 18 bases left in between. Germline CDR1 is SNHLY and CDR2 is FYNNEI. The CDR3 extends over 15 amino acids. CDR3 sequence reads: CASSLRQGSGQPQHF. CDR3 in DNA: TGTGCCAGCAGCCTCCGCCAGGGATCGGGTCAGCCCCAGCATTTT.

This clonotype was seen a handful of times. The chain links TRBV20-1 to TRBJ2-1, with 9 bases identical to TRBD1. This CDR3 is built from 14 residues. CDR1 is DFQATT, CDR2 SNEGSKA, per germline (reference sequence). V lost 1 base and J lost 8; bases outside the gene matches: 6. The CDR3 sequence is CSARGNRGRHEQFF. The CDR3 coding sequence is TGCAGTGCTAGAGGGAACAGGGGGCGGCATGAGCAGTTCTTC.

This sequence joins TRBV5-1 and TRBJ2-7; no firm D call. Germline CDR1 is SGHRS and CDR2 is YFSETQ. V was shortened by 3 bases and J by 3 bases, with 10 bases between the two germline ends. The CDR3 has 13 residues. The CDR3 region is CASSSNADYEQYF. The CDR3 coding sequence is TGCGCCAGCAGCTCTAACGCAGACTACGAGCAGTACTTC.

Many counts were recorded for this clonotype. The V call is TRBV9, the J call TRBJ1-1; D is undetermined. The V gene's germline CDR1 is SGDLS and CDR2 YYNGEE. Trimming removed 0 bases at V and 5 bases at J, with 14 bases between. This CDR3 contains 15 residues. The chain's CDR3 is CASSVDGWGRTEAFF. CDR3 DNA sequence: TGTGCCAGCAGCGTAGATGGTTGGGGTCGTACTGAAGCTTTCTTT. Looking up the rest from reference TRBV9 and TRBJ1-1 gives the full variable domain: DSGVTQTPKHLITATGQRVTLRCSPRSGDLSVYWYQQSLDQGLQFLIQYYNGEERAKGNILERFSAQQFPDLHSELNLSSLELGDSALYFCASSVDGWGRTEAFFGQGTRLTVV.

The chain recombines TRBV20-1 with TRBJ2-1; TRBD2 might be the D (6 bases). The CDR3 extends over 14 amino acids. Germline loops: CDR1 DFQATT, CDR2 SNEGSKA (reference sequence). V was trimmed by 5 bases and J by 7 bases, leaving 18 bases between them. CDR3 amino acids: CSAVGSKGVNEQFF. The DNA of the CDR3 is TGCAGTGCTGTCGGGAGCAAAGGGGTAAATGAGCAGTTCTTC.

This clonotype was recorded a few times. This sequence joins TRBV7-2 and TRBJ2-5; TRBD2 agrees at 15 bases. With 5 bases clipped from V and 2 bases from J, the junction kept 3 bases outside the gene matches. CDR3 size: 16 residues. Germline assignment: CDR1 SGHTA and CDR2 FQGNSA. The CDR3: CASSRTSGGGQETQYF. CDR3 coding DNA: TGTGCCAGCAGCCGGACTAGCGGGGGGGGGCAAGAGACCCAGTACTTC.

The genes are TRBV20-1 and TRBJ2-1; the D gene could be TRBD1 or TRBD2 (6 bases each). Trimming shortened V by 5 bases and J by 10 bases, and 18 bases separated the two germline ends. Germline-derived CDR1 and CDR2 are DFQATT and SNEGSKA (reference sequence). The CDR3 totals 13 residues. In nucleotides, the CDR3 is TGCAGTGCTGGGGGGCCTTACGGAGACGAGCAGTTCTTC. This gives the protein CSAGGPYGDEQFF.

The chain couples TRBV20-1 to TRBJ2-3; D is perhaps TRBD1 or TRBD2 (6 bases each). CDR1 and CDR2 (germline): DFQATT, SNEGSKA (reference sequence). The CDR3 sequence is 13 residues long. V dropped 1 base and J dropped 6 bases, with 11 bases sitting between them. The CDR3 region has the DNA TGCAGTGCTAGAGGTGGGGGGCTTGATACGCAGTATTTT. Amino acid sequence: CSARGGGLDTQYF.

This clonotype was detected only a few times. The chain links TRBV29-1 to TRBJ2-1, with 8 bases lining up with TRBD2. V lost 8 bases and J lost 8; bases outside the gene matches: 8. This CDR3 comprises 12 residues. Germline CDR1 is SQVTM and CDR2 is ANQGSEA. CDR3 DNA sequence: TGCAGCCTGACTAGCGATGGGTATGAGCAGTTCTTC. It codes for CSLTSDGYEQFF.

This clonotype has just one count. This chain uses TRBV21-1 with TRBJ1-5. TRBV21-1 is a pseudogene segment. This CDR3 contains 13 residues. The CDR3, as DNA: TGTGCCAGCAGCAGCTACAACAATCAGCCCCAGCATTTT. It translates to CASSSYNNQPQHF.

Regarding this clonotype: Germline and junction disagree at one end, which may indicate a read error. V is TRBV20-1 and J is TRBJ2-1; TRBD2 might be the D (7 bases). This CDR3 has 14 amino acids. Germline V lookup: CDR1 DFQATT, CDR2 SNEGSKA (reference sequence). The CDR3: CSVRVGGGNSEQFF. For the CDR3, the DNA is TGCAGTGTTAGAGTAGGGGGGGGCAATTCTGAGCAGTTCTTC.

Remarks on this clonotype: Here the CDR3 omits its conserved ending phenylalanine or tryptophan, so a read error is the likely source. V is TRBV29-1 and J is TRBJ1-2; D remains unclear. V was pared by 2 bases and J by 10 bases, with 17 bases between. The CDR3 contains 13 residues. Germline V gives CDR1 SQVTM, CDR2 ANQGSEA. In DNA, the CDR3 is TGCAGCGTTGAATCGGAACCCTGGAGTGACTACACCGTC. This encodes CSVESEPWSDYTV.

This clonotype has a handful of counts. This chain connects TRBV29-1 to TRBJ2-3; no clear D gene. The V end lost 4 bases, the J end lost 6 bases, and 11 bases lay between the germline ends. The V gene's germline CDR1 is SQVTM and CDR2 ANQGSEA. This CDR3 has 12 residues. In DNA, the CDR3 is TGCAGCGTTGGCGGCGGAGTTGATACGCAGTATTTT. Its translation is CSVGGGVDTQYF.

A remark on this clonotype: Just one base apart from a much larger clone, this may be a read error. The rearrangement links TRBV6-5 to TRBJ2-7, with D tentatively TRBD1 (6 bases). CDR3 size: 15 residues. Per the germline V gene, CDR1 is MNHEY and CDR2 is SVGAGI. The CDR3 spells CASASALTGLYGQYF. DNA for the CDR3: TGTGCCAGCGCATCCGCCCTTACAGGGCTCTACGGGCAGTACTTC.

The rearrangement joins TRBV15 to TRBJ2-2; D ambiguous. Trimming took 6 bases from V and 3 from J, leaving 11 bases between them. The CDR3 extends over 14 amino acids. Germline CDR1 LNHNV, CDR2 YYDKDF (reference sequence). CDR3 region: CATSENSDTGELFF. The CDR3 DNA sequence: TGTGCCACCAGTGAGAACTCAGACACCGGGGAGCTGTTTTTT.

This clonotype was observed a handful of times. The genes are TRBV4-1 and TRBJ1-2; D not certain. The CDR3 totals 14 residues. CDR1 MGHRA and CDR2 YSYEKL come from the germline V gene. V dropped 2 bases and J dropped 1 base, with 8 bases sitting between them. CDR3 loop: CASSQRSLNYGYTF. The CDR3 region has the DNA TGCGCCAGCAGCCAAAGGTCTCTTAACTATGGCTACACCTTC.

This clonotype was found a few times. The genes are TRBV7-6 and TRBJ2-7, with 7 bases fitting TRBD2. The CDR3 runs 14 residues. Per germline, CDR1 SGHVS and CDR2 FNYEAQ. V trimming: 5 bases; J trimming: 2 bases; junction bases outside the gene matches: 6. CDR3 in DNA: TGTGCCAGCAGCCCGACTAGCTTCCCCTACGAGCAGTACTTC. This encodes CASSPTSFPYEQYF. Using reference TRBV7-6 and TRBJ2-7 for the parts outside the CDR3, the full variable domain is GAGVSQSPRYKVTKRGQDVALRCDPISGHVSLYWYRQALGQGPEFLTYFNYEAQQDKSGLPNDRFSAERPEGSISTLTIQRTEQRDSAMYRCASSPTSFPYEQYFGPGTRLTVT.

This clonotype was counted only a few times. CDR3 nucleotides: TGTGCCAGCAGTTTCAAGACTAGCGGGATCTTTGAGCAGTTCTTC. It encodes CASSFKTSGIFEQFF. The J gene is TRBJ2-1, the V gene TRBV27; 11 bases are shared with TRBD2. Looked up from germline, CDR1 is MNHEY and CDR2 is SMNVEV (reference sequence). This CDR3 spans 15 amino acids. Trimming removed 3 bases from V and 9 bases from J; junction bases left unmatched: 7.

This clonotype occurred once. V and J are TRBV7-2 and TRBJ2-1; weak D call: TRBD2 (6 bases). V dropped 2 bases and J dropped 2 bases, with 10 bases sitting between them. CDR1 and CDR2 from the germline V gene are SGHTA and FQGNSA. CDR3 size: 15 residues. CDR3 nucleotide sequence: TGTGCCAGCAGCTTACGGGCGGGGACCTACAATGAGCAGTTCTTC. This codes for CASSLRAGTYNEQFF.

This clonotype has at least ten counts. V usage is TRBV6-5 and J usage is TRBJ1-2; possible D gene TRBD1, 5 bases. The V gene lost 4 bases and the J gene lost 3 bases, with 12 bases spanning the gap. The CDR3 contains 14 residues. The V gene's germline CDR1 is MNHEY and CDR2 SVGAGI. CDR3 sequence reads: CASSWGGRYYGYTF. The CDR3 DNA is TGTGCCAGCAGTTGGGGGGGACGGTACTATGGCTACACCTTC.

The V and J genes are TRBV4-3 and TRBJ1-2; 7 nucleotides line up with TRBD1. Trimming took 1 base from V and 3 from J; bases not matched to a gene: 8. CDR1 and CDR2 from the germline V gene are LGHNA and YSLEER. The CDR3 has 16 residues. DNA of the CDR3: TGCGCCAGCAGCCAAGGGGTCGATGGGACAGACTATGGCTACACCTTC. This gives the protein CASSQGVDGTDYGYTF.

This clonotype showed up just a few times. The V and J genes are TRBV7-2 and TRBJ2-7; D gene unclear. V lost 2 bases to trimming and J lost 0 bases, with 14 bases between them. Per the germline V gene, CDR1 is SGHTA and CDR2 is FQGNSA. The CDR3 is made up of 16 amino acids. The CDR3 DNA is TGTGCCAGCAGCTTAACTCCCGATCAGAGCTCCTACGAGCAGTACTTC. It translates to CASSLTPDQSSYEQYF.

The chain employs TRBV7-9 and TRBJ1-1; perhaps TRBD1 as D (6 bases). V was pared by 4 bases and J by 1 base, with 10 bases between. The germline V gene encodes CDR1 SEHNR and CDR2 FQNEAQ (reference sequence). The CDR3 is 14 residues long. The CDR3 protein is CASSSGTSNTEAFF. The DNA of the CDR3 is TGTGCCAGCAGCTCCGGGACATCGAACACTGAAGCTTTCTTT.

This clonotype was counted between two and nine times. The chain carries TRBV3-1 and TRBJ1-6, with 10 nucleotides matching TRBD1. From germline, CDR1 is LGHDT and CDR2 YNNKEL (reference sequence). This CDR3 is built from 15 residues. The J segment lost 8 bases and the V segment lost 1 base, leaving 2 bases of the junction unmatched. DNA of the CDR3: TGTGCCAGCAGCCAAGGAGGGACAGGGGATTCACCCCTCCACTTT. The encoded protein is CASSQGGTGDSPLHF.

As for this clonotype: Just one base apart from a much larger clone, this may be a read error. V and J are TRBV7-9 and TRBJ1-1; TRBD1 matches at 7 bases. CDR3 length: 15 amino acids. Germline CDR1 is SEHNR and CDR2 is FQNEAQ (reference sequence). The CDR3 DNA follows: TGTGCCGGCAGCCCGTCACAGGGGATGAACACTGAAGCTTTCTTT. Its translation is CAGSPSQGMNTEAFF.

The rearrangement links TRBV4-3 to TRBJ2-1; 9 bases agree with TRBD2. CDR1 and CDR2 (germline): LGHNA, YSLEER. V shed 1 base, J shed 8 bases, and the junction held 9 bases outside the gene matches. This CDR3 spans 16 amino acids. CDR3: CASSQVSSSGDDEQFF. CDR3 DNA sequence: TGCGCCAGCAGCCAAGTCTCGTCTAGCGGGGACGATGAGCAGTTCTTC.

The chain carries TRBV12-3 or TRBV12-4 and TRBJ2-3; weak D call: TRBD2 (5 bases). V was pared by 9 bases and J by 6 bases, with 10 bases between. CDR3 length: 11 amino acids. The CDR3 DNA reads as TGTGCCAGTTTGGAGGTGGATACGCAGTATTTT. Translating gives CASLEVDTQYF.

This chain connects TRBV7-2 to TRBJ2-5; D unclear. This CDR3 has 14 amino acids. Germline V gives CDR1 SGHTA, CDR2 FQGNSA. V dropped 1 base and J dropped 4 bases, with 10 bases sitting between them. As DNA, the CDR3 is TGTGCCAGCAGCTTAGAGCCCAGGTTAGAGACCCAGTACTTC. Translated: CASSLEPRLETQYF. The entire variable domain, with the rest obtained from reference TRBV7-2 and TRBJ2-5, is as follows: GAGVSQSPSNKVTEKGKDVELRCDPISGHTALYWYRQSLGQGLEFLIYFQGNSAPDKSGLPSDRFSAERTGGSVSTLTIQRTQQEDSAVYLCASSLEPRLETQYFGPGTRLLVL.

This clonotype showed up just a few times. The rearrangement joins TRBV27 to TRBJ2-7; D gene uncertain. The DNA end favors TRBJ2-5, so the J call may be wrong. Germline CDR1 reads MNHEY; CDR2 reads SMNVEV (reference sequence). This CDR3 has 13 residues. CDR3 DNA: TGTGCCAGCAGTTTTTACTCCTCAGAGACCCAGTACTTC. Its translation: CASSFYSSETQYF.

V usage is TRBV11-3 and J usage is TRBJ2-1; D might be TRBD2 (5 bases). This CDR3 contains 14 residues. V shed 4 bases and J shed 8 bases, with 15 bases lying between them. Per the germline V gene, CDR1 is SGHNT and CDR2 is YENEEA. CDR3 coding DNA: TGTGCCAGCAGCTCGACACCCACCGGGGATGAGCAGTTCTTC. Translated: CASSSTPTGDEQFF.